Presented here are 2 T cell receptor beta chains from one specimen sequenced in a study of T cells in Graves' hyperthyroidism and ophthalmopathy. Amplification targeted TCR beta CDR3 regions from RNA transcripts. Researchers ran a first-round RT-PCR on the TCR CDR3 using the HTBI primer set. TCRdb re-derived calls from the multiplex PCR reads in MiXCR, one entry per CDR3 protein. The sample holds hundreds of thousands of distinct CDR3 sequences; roughly 13% are singletons and the top ten take 5% to 7%. Sample: blood. The receptors here all came from a woman aged 30 to 39 with Graves' hyperthyroidism that later progressed to Graves' ophthalmopathy.

This clonotype was seen many times. The chain carries TRBV7-8 and TRBJ2-1; 9 bases are shared with TRBD2. V gave up 5 bases and J gave up 7 bases; unmatched junction bases: 12. Per germline, CDR1 SGHVS and CDR2 FQNEAQ. CDR3 length: 16 residues. The CDR3 spells CASSPLGTSNMNEQFF. The CDR3 DNA reads TGTGCCAGCAGCCCACTAGGGACTAGCAATATGAATGAGCAGTTCTTC.

Note on this clonotype: A much bigger clone sits one base away, suggesting this may be a read error. The gene calls are TRBV18 and TRBJ2-1, with 13 bases that match TRBD2. V was pared by 5 bases and J by 12 bases, with 10 bases of the junction left unmatched. The CDR3 has 15 amino acids. Germline assignment: CDR1 KGHSH and CDR2 LQKENI. CDR3 amino acids: CASSSRTSGSSVQFF. The CDR3 DNA sequence: TGTGCCAGCTCATCCCGGACTAGCGGGAGCAGCGTGCAGTTCTTC.